This T cell receptor (beta chain) was obtained from a study of Graves' ophthalmopathy and Graves' hyperthyroidism. Germline CDR1 is SGHRS and CDR2 is YFSETQ. The trim removed 5 bases at V and 6 bases at J, leaving 2 bases unmatched. The CDR3 is 13 amino acids. RNA transcripts provided the template for amplifying TCR beta CDR3 regions. HTBI primers were used in a first-round RT-PCR, which preceded a second-round multiplex PCR. TCRdb fed the multiplex PCR reads into MiXCR, producing one record per CDR3 protein. The sample lists around 1,000,000 distinct CDR3 sequences; 35% to 40% were seen once. The rearrangement uses TRBV5-1 and TRBJ2-2, with 9 bases that match TRBD1. Sequencing was carried out using peripheral blood or thyroid tissue (not recorded which). This TCR was recovered from an adult man with Graves' hyperthyroidism. The CDR3 coding sequence is TGCGCCAGCAGACAGGGGGCAGCCGGGGAGCTGTTTTTT. This gives the protein CASRQGAAGELFF.